Following are 21 T cell receptor beta chains from one sample sequenced in a study of response to subunit inactivated influenza vaccine. TCRdb used MiXCR to reprocess the RT-PCR reads, holding one entry per CDR3 protein. The table includes about half a million distinct CDR3 sequences, 7.6% detected once. The source material was PBMCs from blood, sampled 23 months after vaccination. The receptor set was obtained from a man between 50 and 75 years old who received an inactivated influenza vaccine.

This clonotype appeared many times. The chain is built from TRBV5-6 and TRBJ1-5; 12 bases agree with TRBD1. Germline V lookup: CDR1 SGHDT, CDR2 YYEEEE. The junction had 7 bases not matched to a gene; V was cut back by 5 bases and J by 7 bases. The CDR3 is 15 residues long. The CDR3 bases are TGTGCCAGCAGTTTCGCGGGACAGGGGGCACAGCCCCAGCATTTT. This codes for CASSFAGQGAQPQHF.

This clonotype was observed a few times. V and J are TRBV6-2 or TRBV6-3 and TRBJ2-2, with D perhaps TRBD1 (5 bases). Germline V gene data show CDR1 as MNHEY and CDR2 as SVGEGT. This CDR3 is 17 amino acids long. V was trimmed by 0 bases and J by 2 bases, leaving 13 bases between them. The CDR3 here is CASSYSLDTQNTGELFF. The CDR3 DNA reads TGTGCCAGCAGTTACTCGTTGGACACGCAAAACACCGGGGAGCTGTTTTTT.

This clonotype was counted ten times or more. The V call is TRBV5-1, the J call TRBJ1-2; maybe TRBD1 (6 bases). The V end lost 9 bases, the J end lost 13 bases, and 22 bases lay between the germline ends. This CDR3 has 12 amino acids. Germline V CDR1 and CDR2: SGHRS, YFSETQ. This CDR3 is CATSNYGTPPTF. CDR3 DNA: TGCGCCACCTCGAACTACGGGACACCTCCCACCTTC.

This clonotype was counted at least ten times. The junction and the germline gene differ at one end; a read error may be behind it. The chain recombines TRBV12-3 or TRBV12-4 with TRBJ2-5; a possible D gene is TRBD1 (5 bases). The CDR3 covers 16 residues. The CDR3 protein is CASSLEARANQETQYF. The CDR3 DNA sequence: TGTGCCAGCAGCTTAGAGGCCAGGGCTAACCAAGAGACCCAGTACTTC.

This chain connects TRBV7-2 to TRBJ2-3; D may correspond to TRBD1 or TRBD2 (5 bases each). The V end was cut by 5 bases, the J end by 3 bases, with 18 bases between. This CDR3 is built from 16 residues. The germline V gene has CDR1 SGHTA and CDR2 FQGNSA. The CDR3 region has the DNA TGTGCCAGCAGCAGACCACTGGGAGAGGGGACAGATACGCAGTATTTT. It specifies CASSRPLGEGTDTQYF.

The gene calls are TRBV20-1 and TRBJ2-5; 7 bases map to TRBD1. J lost 2 bases, V lost 6 bases, and 12 bases had no gene match. This CDR3 has 15 amino acids. In germline, CDR1 is DFQATT, CDR2 SNEGSKA (reference sequence). In DNA form, the CDR3 reads TGCAGTGCCAAGCGGTGGGGACAGAATCAAGAGACCCAGTACTTC. Its protein product is CSAKRWGQNQETQYF.

This clonotype was counted many times. V usage is TRBV11-2 and J usage is TRBJ2-2; no clear D. The CDR3 has 16 amino acids. Germline V gene data show CDR1 as SGHAT and CDR2 as FQNNGV. V gave up 4 bases and J gave up 4 bases, with 16 bases separating them. The CDR3 loop reads CASSSPVGWGTGELFF. As DNA, the CDR3 is TGTGCCAGCAGCTCCCCAGTCGGCTGGGGCACCGGGGAGCTGTTTTTT.

The chain has TRBV30 and TRBJ1-2; D is uncertain. The CDR3 length is 14 residues. V was pared by 0 bases and J by 0 bases, with 8 bases between. The germline V gene has CDR1 GTSNPN and CDR2 SVGIG (reference sequence). For the CDR3, the DNA is TGTGCCTGGAGTGTAAAGGGTCCTAACTATGGCTACACCTTC. It codes for CAWSVKGPNYGYTF.

This clonotype was seen ten or more times. The J gene is TRBJ2-2, the V gene TRBV5-1; possibly TRBD1 for D (5 bases). The CDR3 sequence is 15 residues long. Germline lookup yields CDR1 SGHRS and CDR2 YFSETQ. Trimming stripped 1 base from V and 1 base from J, with 8 bases between. CDR3 protein: CASSLWQGNTGELFF. CDR3 DNA sequence: TGCGCCAGCAGCTTGTGGCAGGGGAACACCGGGGAGCTGTTTTTT.

This clonotype has a count of ten or more. V usage is TRBV5-5 and J usage is TRBJ1-5, with D perhaps matching TRBD1 (5 bases). The CDR3 runs 15 residues. Germline V gene data show CDR1 as SGHKS and CDR2 as YYEKEE (reference sequence). V lost 5 bases to trimming and J lost 0 bases, with 12 bases between them. The CDR3 DNA sequence: TGTGCCAGCAGTTGGAGCAGGGATAGCAATCAGCCCCAGCATTTT. Its protein is CASSWSRDSNQPQHF.

The gene calls are TRBV5-6 and TRBJ1-2; D is unclear. Germline V gene sequence: CDR1 SGHDT, CDR2 YYEEEE. The CDR3 loop spans 14 amino acids. The V and J ends lost 4 bases and 4 bases respectively, with 14 bases between them. CDR3 loop: CASSLLDLRYGYTF. The CDR3 DNA reads as TGTGCCAGCAGCCTTCTCGACCTCCGCTATGGCTACACCTTC.

The chain couples TRBV7-2 to TRBJ1-1; D possibly corresponds to TRBD1 (6 bases). Germline V gene lookup returns CDR1 SGHTA and CDR2 FQGNSA. V was trimmed by 5 bases and J by 3 bases, leaving 13 bases between them. This CDR3 is built from 14 residues. CDR3 coding DNA: TGTGCCAGCAGCGCACAGGGCTGGTACACTGAAGCTTTCTTT. This codes for CASSAQGWYTEAFF.

The rearrangement uses TRBV12-3 or TRBV12-4 and TRBJ2-2; D unclear. Trimming cost V 1 base and J 5 bases, with 8 bases left between them. This CDR3 has 14 residues. In DNA form, the CDR3 reads TGTGCCAGCAGTTTAGTTACGGTAACCGGGGAGCTGTTTTTT. It translates to CASSLVTVTGELFF.

This clonotype has just a few counts. The rearrangement joins TRBV5-1 to TRBJ2-2; 7 bases are shared with TRBD2. The germline V gene encodes CDR1 SGHRS and CDR2 YFSETQ. CDR3 size: 16 residues. With V trimmed by 4 bases and J by 0 bases, 6 bases remained unmatched. The DNA for the CDR3 is TGCGCCAGCAGCATCTTAGCGGGCTCGAACACCGGGGAGCTGTTTTTT. Its protein is CASSILAGSNTGELFF.

In this sample, this clonotype turned up a few times. The rearrangement links TRBV4-2 to TRBJ2-2; D gene uncertain. CDR1 LGHNA and CDR2 YNFKEQ come from the germline V gene. Trimming shortened V by 1 base and J by 3 bases, and 12 bases separated the two germline ends. This CDR3 has 16 amino acids. CDR3 in amino acids: CASSQALRRDTGELFF. In DNA form, the CDR3 reads TGTGCCAGCAGCCAAGCACTACGCCGGGACACCGGGGAGCTGTTTTTT.

The rearrangement links TRBV5-1 to TRBJ2-3; tentative D call: TRBD1 (6 bases). With 5 bases removed from V and 4 bases from J, the gap between germline ends came to 14 bases. The CDR3 runs 14 residues. Germline CDR1 and CDR2: SGHRS and YFSETQ. The CDR3: CASSRAGAADTQYF. The CDR3, as DNA: TGCGCCAGCAGTAGGGCAGGGGCAGCAGATACGCAGTATTTT.

The table lists this clonotype with a few counts. The genes are TRBV27 and TRBJ2-3, with 11 bases matching TRBD2. Germline trimming cut 4 bases from V and 1 base from J; bases unmatched to any gene: 4. The length of the CDR3 is 16 residues. Germline V CDR1 and CDR2: MNHEY, SMNVEV (reference sequence). The CDR3 coding sequence is TGTGCCAGCAGTTCCCCGACTAGCGGGGGCACAGATACGCAGTATTTT. Its translation: CASSSPTSGGTDTQYF.

This clonotype has at least ten counts. This chain uses TRBV5-1 with TRBJ2-2; 9 bases match TRBD1. The CDR3 runs to 15 residues. The trim removed 6 bases at V and 3 bases at J, leaving 6 bases unmatched. Germline assignment: CDR1 SGHRS and CDR2 YFSETQ. CDR3 nucleotide sequence: TGCGCCAGCACCATAAGGACAGGGGACACCGGGGAGCTGTTTTTT. Amino acid sequence: CASTIRTGDTGELFF.

This clonotype was detected ten times or more. V and J are TRBV10-3 and TRBJ2-1, with TRBD2 matching 8 bases. The V segment lost 8 bases and the J segment 5 bases; nucleotides outside the gene matches: 8. Germline values: CDR1 ENHRY, CDR2 SYGVKD. The CDR3 sequence is 14 residues long. CDR3 nucleotides: TGTGCCATCGGGCACGTAGCGGGAAACAATGAGCAGTTCTTC. It encodes CAIGHVAGNNEQFF.

This clonotype was detected only a few times. The chain recombines TRBV9 with TRBJ2-7, with D perhaps assigned TRBD1 or TRBD2 (5 bases each). Trimming stripped 0 bases from V and 6 bases from J, with 16 bases between. Germline V lookup: CDR1 SGDLS, CDR2 YYNGEE. There are 15 residues in the CDR3. In DNA form, the CDR3 reads TGTGCCAGCAGCGTAGAGGGGAGACTCACCAGCGAGCAGTACTTC. This codes for CASSVEGRLTSEQYF.

Many counts were recorded for this clonotype. The gene calls are TRBV12-3 or TRBV12-4 and TRBJ1-5; maybe TRBD1 (5 bases). The CDR3 covers 13 residues. V was pared by 6 bases and J by 2 bases, with 8 bases between. CDR3 nucleotide sequence: TGTGCCAGCAGCTTACAGGGCAATCAGCCCCAGCATTTT. As protein: CASSLQGNQPQHF.